Here is one T cell receptor (beta chain) with its context. Its target is unknown. Germline V gene sequence: CDR1 MNHEY, CDR2 SMNVEV (reference sequence). This CDR3 region has 14 residues. The junction had 5 bases not matched to a gene; V was cut back by 6 bases and J by 3 bases. The data belong to a study of blood T cells in healthy people across ages. Findings of the study overall: Diversity was estimated from one million T cells, and these estimates were considered underestimates.

Alongside a J-beta primer mix, a sample-barcoded 5' primer served in a second PCR lasting roughly 7 to 12 cycles. TCRdb recomputed calls from the 5' RACE reads with MiXCR, one row per CDR3 protein. The sample records almost 800,000 distinct CDR3 sequences, about 62% being singletons. The TCR originated in a man between 25 and 39 years old in good health. The sequenced sample consisted of blood. This chain uses TRBV27 with TRBJ2-7; TRBD1 aligns across 10 bases. The CDR3 spells CASRVTGGGYEQYF. The DNA for the CDR3 is TGTGCCAGCAGAGTGACAGGGGGCGGCTACGAGCAGTACTTC.